The rows below give T cell receptor beta chains drawn from one sample of a study of spatial heterogeneity in lung cancer. One entry per CDR3 protein, called by TCRdb with MiXCR from the 5' RACE reads. The sample consists of 51,000 or so distinct CDR3 sequences, under 8% of them appearing once. The sample was PBMCs, taken at follow-up. These receptors were collected from a female donor with early-stage non-small cell lung cancer. Both conserved end residues are part of each CDR3. Fields, in order: D gene, clone size, J gene, V gene, CDR3 protein, CDR3 DNA. A D gene is named only where the DNA matches it firmly. Clone size, where shown, is once, few, many, or a class for clones that have expanded.

D: NA; size: few; J: TRBJ2-2; V: TRBV24-1; CDR3: CATSDLTRGTGELFF; DNA: TGTGCCACCAGTGATTTGACCCGGGGGACCGGGGAGCTGTTTTTT
D: NA; size: many; J: TRBJ1-2; V: TRBV5-1; CDR3: CASSPRTDSYGYTF; DNA: TGCGCCAGCAGCCCCCGAACGGATTCCTATGGCTACACCTTC
D: TRBD1; size: few; J: TRBJ1-6; V: TRBV4-2; CDR3: CASSQEQGRYSPLHF; DNA: TGTGCCAGCAGCCAAGAACAGGGGAGGTATTCACCCCTCCACTTT
D: TRBD2; size: NA; J: TRBJ2-5; V: TRBV5-1; CDR3: CASSKSGGLQETQYF; DNA: TGCGCCAGCAGCAAGAGCGGGGGCCTCCAAGAGACCCAGTACTTC
D: NA; size: few; J: TRBJ1-4; V: TRBV10-2; CDR3: CASSLQGAEKLFF; DNA: TGCGCCAGCAGCCTTCAGGGTGCGGAAAAACTGTTTTTT
D: NA; size: few; J: TRBJ2-7; V: TRBV12-3/TRBV12-4; CDR3: CASSQGPQKYF; DNA: TGTGCCAGCAGCCAGGGGCCACAGAAGTACTTC
D: TRBD1; size: many; J: TRBJ2-7; V: TRBV28; CDR3: CASSAQDRGDYEQYF; DNA: TGTGCCAGCAGTGCCCAGGACAGGGGGGACTACGAGCAGTACTTC
D: TRBD2; size: many; J: TRBJ2-3; V: TRBV7-2; CDR3: CASSLLGSGGAADTQYF; DNA: TGTGCCAGCAGCCTGCTGGGGAGCGGGGGGGCCGCAGATACGCAGTATTTT
D: TRBD2; size: few; J: TRBJ2-3; V: TRBV5-1; CDR3: CASQAQGLAGGTDTQYF; DNA: TGCGCCAGCCAGGCCCAGGGGCTAGCGGGGGGCACAGATACGCAGTATTTT
D: TRBD1; size: many; J: TRBJ1-2; V: TRBV6-5; CDR3: CASRTGDSYGYTF; DNA: TGTGCCAGCAGGACAGGGGACTCCTACGGCTACACCTTC
D: NA; size: many; J: TRBJ1-4; V: TRBV20-1; CDR3: CSAEGGIGNEKLFF; DNA: TGCAGTGCCGAGGGGGGAATCGGTAATGAAAAACTGTTTTTT
D: TRBD2; size: many; J: TRBJ2-1; V: TRBV20-1; CDR3: CSPMGLAGPQSGSNEQFF; DNA: TGCAGTCCGATGGGACTAGCGGGTCCTCAATCCGGGAGCAATGAGCAGTTCTTC
D: NA; size: many; J: TRBJ1-1; V: TRBV2; CDR3: CASNQGYTEAFF; DNA: TGTGCCAGCAATCAGGGGTATACTGAAGCTTTCTTT
D: NA; size: many; J: TRBJ2-1; V: TRBV7-2; CDR3: CASSLGFYNEQFF; DNA: TGTGCCAGCAGCCTGGGGTTTTACAATGAGCAGTTCTTC
D: NA; size: many; J: TRBJ2-3; V: TRBV19; CDR3: CASSISPGFTDTQYF; DNA: TGTGCCAGTAGTATTTCCCCGGGGTTCACAGATACGCAGTATTTT
D: NA; size: many; J: TRBJ1-1; V: TRBV5-1; CDR3: CASSMGFGDTEAFF; DNA: TGCGCCAGCAGCATGGGATTTGGGGACACTGAAGCTTTCTTT
D: TRBD1; size: many; J: TRBJ1-1; V: TRBV28; CDR3: CASSFWDRANTEAFF; DNA: TGTGCCAGCAGTTTTTGGGACAGGGCGAACACTGAAGCTTTCTTT
D: NA; size: few; J: TRBJ2-1; V: TRBV5-1; CDR3: CASSLSSGHEQFF; DNA: TGCGCCAGCAGCTTAAGTAGCGGCCATGAGCAGTTCTTC
D: TRBD2; size: many; J: TRBJ2-3; V: TRBV28; CDR3: CASSLPAGGADTQYF; DNA: TGTGCCAGCAGTCTCCCGGCGGGGGGAGCCGATACGCAGTATTTT
D: NA; size: many; J: TRBJ2-5; V: TRBV5-1; CDR3: CASSWGASGDRETQYF; DNA: TGCGCCAGCAGCTGGGGGGCGAGCGGGGACAGGGAGACCCAGTACTTC
D: NA; size: many; J: TRBJ2-5; V: TRBV20-1; CDR3: CSAPSSGRGETQYF; DNA: TGCAGCGCTCCCAGTAGCGGCCGCGGGGAGACCCAGTACTTC
D: NA; size: many; J: TRBJ2-6; V: TRBV2; CDR3: CASNTDSNSGANVLTF; DNA: TGTGCCAGCAATACGGACAGCAACTCTGGGGCCAACGTCCTGACTTTC
D: TRBD1; size: many; J: TRBJ1-1; V: TRBV27; CDR3: CASKPREGAYWDTEAFF; DNA: TGTGCCAGCAAACCTAGGGAGGGGGCGTATTGGGACACTGAAGCTTTCTTT
D: TRBD2; size: many; J: TRBJ2-1; V: TRBV6-4; CDR3: CASSGTSGEQFF; DNA: TGTGCCAGCAGTGGGACTAGCGGGGAGCAGTTCTTC
D: TRBD2; size: NA; J: TRBJ2-7; V: TRBV6-5; CDR3: CASSQGSGGSYEQYF; DNA: TGTGCCAGCAGTCAGGGTAGCGGGGGGTCCTACGAGCAGTACTTC